This entry lists 20 T cell receptor beta chains sequenced from one sample in a study of control samples from healthy donors and cancer patients. The repertoire was sequenced with immunoSEQ multiplex PCR; TCRdb's copy has only in-frame clones and lacks some. The table includes about 170,000 clones, around 91% detected once. The sample comprised blood. These receptors originate from a woman aged 25-40 years in good health.

This chain connects TRBV3-1 (or the pseudogene TRBV3-2) to TRBJ2-1; D not resolved. Between the trimmed V and J ends, which lost 1 base and 0 bases, there was a span of 7 bases. The CDR3 is 15 residues long. Germline V gene lookup returns CDR1 LGHDT and CDR2 YNNKEL (reference sequence). The chain's CDR3 is CASSQVQSSYNEQFF. The CDR3 DNA sequence: TGTGCCAGCAGCCAAGTTCAGAGCTCCTACAATGAGCAGTTCTTC.

The sample holds one count of this clone. The CDR3 nucleotides are TGTGCCAGCAGCTTGAGGCAGGGGTGGTACGAGCAGTACTTC. The encoded protein is CASSLRQGWYEQYF. The chain is built from TRBV5-6 and TRBJ2-7; tentatively, D is TRBD1 (6 bases). V lost 1 base to trimming and J lost 4 bases, with 12 bases between them. CDR1 is SGHDT and CDR2 is YYEEEE in the germline V gene. This CDR3 comprises 14 residues.

This chain joins TRBV5-1 and TRBJ2-2, with a possible D match to TRBD2 (5 bases). The CDR3 consists of 16 residues. Trimming cost V 0 bases and J 3 bases, with 12 bases left between them. The germline V gene encodes CDR1 SGHRS and CDR2 YFSETQ. CDR3 coding DNA: TGCGCCAGCAGCTTGGGGTCCGGGATCGACACCGGGGAGCTGTTTTTT. It encodes CASSLGSGIDTGELFF.

In its sample, this clone was seen once. This chain uses TRBV21-1 with TRBJ2-1; whether TRBD1, the table's D call, matches the DNA was not checked. TRBV21-1 is termed a pseudogene. The CDR3 sequence is 13 residues long. The CDR3 loop reads CASRTGSYNEQFF. In DNA, the CDR3 is TGTGCCAGCAGGACAGGCTCCTACAATGAGCAGTTCTTC.

The chain links TRBV6-1 to TRBJ1-5; D is possibly TRBD1 (5 bases). Germline V gene data show CDR1 as MNHNS and CDR2 as SASEGT. V lost 2 bases to trimming and J lost 2 bases, with 13 bases between them. There are 16 residues in the CDR3. CDR3: CASSEFGGVGNQPQHF. The DNA for the CDR3 is TGTGCCAGCAGTGAATTTGGGGGGGTGGGCAATCAGCCCCAGCATTTT.

This sequence joins TRBV9 and TRBJ1-5; 10 bases match TRBD1. The V and J ends lost 4 bases and 2 bases, in that order; junction bases with no gene match: 3. This CDR3 has 15 amino acids. Looked up from germline, CDR1 is SGDLS and CDR2 is YYNGEE. CDR3 amino acids: CASSRQGAGNQPQHF. CDR3 nucleotides: TGTGCCAGCAGCCGACAGGGGGCTGGCAATCAGCCCCAGCATTTT.

The chain carries TRBV7-3 and TRBJ2-2, with 7 bases matching TRBD1. J was trimmed by 1 base and V by 1 base; bases with no gene match: 3. The CDR3 has 16 residues. Germline CDR1 and CDR2: SGHTA and FQGTGA. The CDR3 nucleotides read TGTGCCAGCAGCTTAAGTCGACAGGGGAACACCGGGGAGCTGTTTTTT. This gives the protein CASSLSRQGNTGELFF.

This chain connects TRBV18 to TRBJ1-4; 8 bases line up with TRBD1. This CDR3 is built from 15 residues. Germline V gene lookup returns CDR1 KGHSH and CDR2 LQKENI. J gave up 5 bases and V 5 bases, and 7 bases lay outside the gene matches. CDR3 sequence (DNA): TGTGCCAGCTCAACCCAGGGGGCCCCGAATGAAAAACTGTTTTTT. Amino acids: CASSTQGAPNEKLFF.

The chain recombines TRBV25-1 with TRBJ1-4; 12 bases align to TRBD1. The germline V gene has CDR1 MGHDK and CDR2 SYGVNS. J was trimmed by 7 bases and V by 6 bases; bases with no gene match: 3. There are 14 residues in the CDR3. This CDR3 is CASRGQGAFEKLFF. The CDR3, as DNA: TGTGCCAGCAGGGGACAGGGGGCATTTGAAAAACTGTTTTTT.

As DNA, the CDR3 is TGTGCCAGCAGCTTAGGGCAGGGGGTATCGACTAACTATGGCTACACCTTC. Its translation: CASSLGQGVSTNYGYTF. The V call is TRBV7-9, the J call TRBJ1-2; TRBD1 aligns across 7 bases. Trimming at V came to 1 base and at J to 0 bases, leaving 8 bases not matched to a gene. There are 17 residues in the CDR3. From germline, CDR1 is SEHNR and CDR2 FQNEAQ (reference sequence).

CDR3 in DNA: TGTGCCAGCAGCTTAGCGGGGGACAGCACAGATACGCAGTATTTT. Translation: CASSLAGDSTDTQYF. The chain uses TRBV7-9 and TRBJ2-3; TRBD1 or TRBD2 may be the D gene (5 bases each). V gave up 0 bases and J gave up 0 bases, with 7 bases separating them. From germline, CDR1 is SEHNR and CDR2 FQNEAQ (reference sequence). CDR3 length: 15 residues. Variable domain in full (rest from reference TRBV7-9 and TRBJ2-3): DTGVSQNPRHKITKRGQNVTFRCDPISEHNRLYWYRQTLGQGPEFLTYFQNEAQLEKSRLLSDRFSAERPKGSFSTLEIQRTEQGDSAMYLCASSLAGDSTDTQYFGPGTRLTVL.

This clone was recorded only once. This CDR3 reads CASSTGTGAGNTIYF. The CDR3, as DNA: TGTGCCAGCAGTACTGGGACAGGGGCTGGAAACACCATATATTTT. The chain combines TRBV28 with TRBJ1-3, with TRBD1 matching 10 bases. Germline CDR1 reads MDHEN; CDR2 reads SYDVKM. Trimming cost V 5 bases and J 2 bases; bases outside gene matches: 3. This CDR3 comprises 15 residues.

The chain recombines TRBV11-3 with TRBJ2-7; TRBD1 agrees at 7 bases. CDR3 length: 14 residues. Trimming cost V 1 base and J 5 bases; bases outside gene matches: 5. Germline V gene sequence: CDR1 SGHNT, CDR2 YENEEA. In DNA, the CDR3 is TGTGCCAGCAGCTTAGGGGGTACAGGGGACGAGCAGTACTTC. It specifies CASSLGGTGDEQYF.

The chain employs TRBV2 and TRBJ1-5; 8 bases map to TRBD1. Trimming removed 2 bases from V and 6 bases from J; junction bases left unmatched: 9. This CDR3 is 16 amino acids long. The germline V gene has CDR1 SNHLY and CDR2 FYNNEI. The chain's CDR3 is CASSESRTGRSQPQHF. CDR3 coding DNA: TGTGCCAGCAGTGAATCTCGGACAGGGCGTAGTCAGCCCCAGCATTTT.

This chain links TRBV5-1 with TRBJ1-1; 10 positions match TRBD1. Germline V lookup: CDR1 SGHRS, CDR2 YFSETQ. Trimming removed 1 base from V and 5 bases from J; junction bases left unmatched: 5. The CDR3 runs 15 residues. For the CDR3, the DNA is TGCGCCAGCAGCTTGAGACAGGGGGCACGAACTGAAGCTTTCTTT. Its protein product is CASSLRQGARTEAFF.

The J gene is TRBJ1-6, the V gene TRBV6-1; possibly TRBD1 for D (5 bases). Trimming took 0 bases from V and 7 from J, leaving 13 bases between them. CDR3 length: 16 residues. Germline CDR1 and CDR2: MNHNS and SASEGT. In DNA, the CDR3 is TGTGCCAGCAGTGAAGCGCTGGGGCGCGGGAATTCACCCCTCCACTTT. Translating it yields CASSEALGRGNSPLHF.

The chain links TRBV6-5 to TRBJ2-1, with TRBD2 matching over 8 bases. J lost 6 bases, V lost 5 bases, and 9 bases had no gene match. The CDR3 has 15 residues. Germline lookup yields CDR1 MNHEY and CDR2 SVGAGI. This chain's CDR3 is CASSRPGGRGNEQFF. CDR3 DNA: TGTGCCAGCAGTCGGCCGGGAGGGCGGGGCAATGAGCAGTTCTTC.

The V call is TRBV6-5, the J call TRBJ1-4, with D maybe TRBD1 (6 bases). The CDR3 totals 15 residues. Trimming stripped 0 bases from V and 7 bases from J, with 12 bases between. Germline CDR1 is MNHEY and CDR2 is SVGAGI. The CDR3 nucleotides are TGTGCCAGCAGTTACTCAGGGGGTGAGGGTGAAAAACTGTTTTTT. Residues: CASSYSGGEGEKLFF.

The rearrangement links TRBV7-9 to TRBJ2-7, with TRBD1 matching 9 bases. The trim removed 5 bases at V and 3 bases at J, leaving 5 bases unmatched. Per the germline V gene, CDR1 is SEHNR and CDR2 is FQNEAQ (reference sequence). This CDR3 has 14 amino acids. For the CDR3, the DNA is TGTGCCAGCAGCCTCCGGGACAGGGTCTACGAGCAGTACTTC. It translates to CASSLRDRVYEQYF.

The chain carries TRBV29-1 and TRBJ1-3, with D unclear. Germline-derived CDR1 and CDR2 are SQVTM and ANQGSEA. CDR3 length: 14 amino acids. The germline V and J ends were trimmed by 5 bases and 0 bases, with 11 bases remaining between them. The CDR3 is CSVSPSHSGNTIYF. The CDR3 DNA is TGCAGCGTTAGTCCCAGCCACTCTGGAAACACCATATATTTT.